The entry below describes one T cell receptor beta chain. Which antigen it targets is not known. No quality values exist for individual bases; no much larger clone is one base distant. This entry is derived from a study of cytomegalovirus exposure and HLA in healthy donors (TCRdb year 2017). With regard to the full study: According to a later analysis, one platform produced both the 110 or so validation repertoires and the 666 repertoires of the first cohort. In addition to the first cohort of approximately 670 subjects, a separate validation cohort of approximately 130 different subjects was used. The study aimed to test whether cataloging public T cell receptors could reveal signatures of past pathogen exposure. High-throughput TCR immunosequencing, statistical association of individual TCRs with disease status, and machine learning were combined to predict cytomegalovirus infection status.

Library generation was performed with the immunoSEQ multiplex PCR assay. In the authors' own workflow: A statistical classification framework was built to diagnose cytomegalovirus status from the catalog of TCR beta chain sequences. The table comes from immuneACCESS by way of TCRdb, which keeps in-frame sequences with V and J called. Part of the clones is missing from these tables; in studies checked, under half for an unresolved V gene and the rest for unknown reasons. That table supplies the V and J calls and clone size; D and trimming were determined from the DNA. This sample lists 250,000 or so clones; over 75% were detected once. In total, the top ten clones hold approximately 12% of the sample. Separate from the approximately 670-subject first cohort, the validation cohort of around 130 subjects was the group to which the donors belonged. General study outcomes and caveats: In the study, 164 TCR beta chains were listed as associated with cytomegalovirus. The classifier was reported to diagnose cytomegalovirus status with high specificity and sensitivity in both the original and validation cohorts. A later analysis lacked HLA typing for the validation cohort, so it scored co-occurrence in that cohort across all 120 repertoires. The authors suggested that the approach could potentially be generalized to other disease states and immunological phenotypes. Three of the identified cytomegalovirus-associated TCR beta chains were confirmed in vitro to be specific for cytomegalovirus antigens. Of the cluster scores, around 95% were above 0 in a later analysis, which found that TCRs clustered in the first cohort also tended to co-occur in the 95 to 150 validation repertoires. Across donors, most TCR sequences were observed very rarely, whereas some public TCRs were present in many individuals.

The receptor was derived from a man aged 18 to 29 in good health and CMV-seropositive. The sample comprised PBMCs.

DNA sequence: TGCGCCAGCAGCTTGCTGGGGATCCACAATGAGCAGTTCTTC. It encodes CASSLLGIHNEQFF. The chain uses TRBV5-1 and TRBJ2-1, with the D gene not confidently named. The trim is 1 base for V and 5 bases for J, with a gap of 10 bases between the germline ends. Spanning cysteine to phenylalanine, the CDR3 consists of 14 amino acids. The sequence is cut down to CDR3 DNA, 42 bases in frame from base 1. CDR1 and CDR2 are read off the germline V gene as SGHRS and YFSETQ.